Each of the 24 T cell receptor beta chains below was sequenced from the same sample in a study of blood T cell repertoires in COVID-19. Libraries were prepared by immunoSEQ multiplex PCR; TCRdb keeps only in-frame clonotypes and omits some of them. Here the sample spans 200,000 to 250,000 clones, about four fifths being singletons. Sequencing was done on a sample of PBMCs or T cells enriched from blood (not recorded which). The receptors shown here come from an older woman who had recovered from COVID-19.

The chain employs TRBV7-3 and TRBJ2-2; 11 nucleotides agree with TRBD2. The CDR3 loop spans 18 amino acids. V was clipped by 7 bases and J by 6 bases; unmatched bases: 16. Germline V gene lookup returns CDR1 SGHTA and CDR2 FQGTGA. The CDR3 region is CASKKGSSGGAFPGELFF. The CDR3 region has the DNA TGTGCCAGCAAAAAAGGGAGTAGCGGGGGGGCCTTCCCCGGGGAGCTGTTTTTT.

On this clone: One junction end disagrees with the germline gene, perhaps due to a read error. The chain recombines TRBV6-4 with TRBJ1-5, with no clear D. CDR3 length equals 14 residues. CDR1 and CDR2 (germline): MRHNA, SNTAGT. The CDR3 nucleotides read TGTGCCAGCAGAGACTATAATAGCAATCAGCCCCAGCATTTT. It codes for CASRDYNSNQPQHF.

The J gene is TRBJ2-5, the V gene TRBV3-1 (or the pseudogene TRBV3-2); D is unresolved. V was clipped by 0 bases and J by 2 bases, with 10 bases between them. CDR3 length: 15 amino acids. Germline V lookup: CDR1 LGHDT, CDR2 YNNKEL (reference sequence). The CDR3 bases are TGTGCCAGCAGCCAAGATCGGGTCAGACAAGAGACCCAGTACTTC. It yields the protein CASSQDRVRQETQYF.

This clone was recorded a few times. The genes are TRBV29-1 and TRBJ1-2, with 7 bases matching TRBD1. Trimming took 5 bases from V and 5 from J; bases not matched to a gene: 14. This CDR3 spans 15 amino acids. Looked up from germline, CDR1 is SQVTM and CDR2 is ANQGSEA. The CDR3 sequence: CSVSALRGLEYGYTF. CDR3 DNA: TGCAGCGTTTCGGCGTTGAGGGGGCTTGAGTATGGCTACACCTTC.

The chain carries TRBV12-5 and TRBJ1-5; the D is unclear. V was trimmed by 6 bases and J by 5 bases, leaving 14 bases between them. The CDR3 sequence is 14 residues long. Germline loops: CDR1 LGHNT, CDR2 FRNRAP. The CDR3 sequence: CASGRGSLDQPQHF. The CDR3, as DNA: TGTGCTAGTGGAAGAGGCTCATTAGATCAGCCCCAGCATTTT.

This clone occurred a few times. The chain uses TRBV11-2 and TRBJ2-5; the D gene is possibly TRBD2 (5 bases). V was shortened by 2 bases and J by 5 bases, with 27 bases between the two germline ends. The CDR3 has 19 amino acids. Germline CDR1 SGHAT, CDR2 FQNNGV. CDR3 region: CASSLFKSAEGASVETQYF. The CDR3 nucleotides are TGTGCCAGCAGCTTATTCAAATCGGCCGAGGGCGCCTCGGTGGAGACCCAGTACTTC.

The chain joins TRBV24-1 to TRBJ2-3, with 15 bases fitting TRBD2. The CDR3 spans 17 residues. Germline values: CDR1 KGHDR, CDR2 SFDVKD. J lost 6 bases, V lost 4 bases, and 7 bases had no gene match. The CDR3 DNA follows: TGTGCCACCAGTGACCCGGGACTAGCGGGGGGTAGGGATACGCAGTATTTT. Translating gives CATSDPGLAGGRDTQYF.

The rearrangement uses TRBV19 and TRBJ2-5, with 10 bases identical to TRBD1. CDR3 length: 14 residues. Germline loops: CDR1 LNHDA, CDR2 SQIVND (reference sequence). Trimming cost V 5 bases and J 3 bases; bases outside gene matches: 3. CDR3: CASSGTGEKETQYF. The CDR3 nucleotides are TGTGCCAGTAGTGGGACAGGGGAGAAAGAGACCCAGTACTTC.

This CDR3 reads CASTVQGTNYGYTF. CDR3 in DNA: TGTGCCAGCACGGTACAGGGGACTAACTATGGCTACACCTTC. This chain connects TRBV2 to TRBJ1-2, with 7 positions matching TRBD1. V dropped 7 bases and J dropped 0; count of bases not matched to a gene: 5. This CDR3 contains 14 residues. CDR1 and CDR2 from the germline V gene are SNHLY and FYNNEI.

This chain joins TRBV14 and TRBJ1-3, with D possibly matching TRBD1 (6 bases). This CDR3 has 17 amino acids. The germline CDR1 and CDR2 sequences are SGHDN and FVKESK. Trimming stripped 6 bases from V and 2 bases from J, with 20 bases between. The CDR3 DNA follows: TGTGCCAGCAGGGCAAGCCCTAACAGGGACCCTGGAAACACCATATATTTT. Its translation: CASRASPNRDPGNTIYF.

The chain carries TRBV5-8 and TRBJ1-1, with a tentative D call TRBD1 (5 bases). The germline gives CDR1 SGHTS, CDR2 YDEGEE. The CDR3 is 16 amino acids. V lost 9 bases and J 1 base, leaving 22 bases between the germline ends. The CDR3 region is CATKIGAGRPNTEAFF. As DNA, the CDR3 is TGTGCCACAAAAATAGGGGCAGGCAGACCGAACACTGAAGCTTTCTTT. Looking up the rest from reference TRBV5-8 and TRBJ1-1 gives the full variable domain: EAGVTQSPTHLIKTRGQQATLRCSPISGHTSVYWYQQALGLGLQFLLWYDEGEERNRGNFPPRFSGRQFPNYSSELNVNALELEDSALYLCATKIGAGRPNTEAFFGQGTRLTVV.

J is TRBJ1-2 and V is TRBV5-1, with D unclear. V was clipped by 1 base and J by 1 base, with 11 bases between them. This CDR3 has 15 residues. Germline loops: CDR1 SGHRS, CDR2 YFSETQ. CDR3: CASSLQADINYGYTF. For the CDR3, the DNA is TGCGCCAGCAGCTTGCAGGCAGATATTAACTATGGCTACACCTTC.

The chain has TRBV4-3 and TRBJ2-3, with 8 bases aligning to TRBD1. This CDR3 is 16 amino acids long. CDR1 is LGHNA, CDR2 YSLEER, per germline. The J segment lost 3 bases and the V segment lost 0 bases, leaving 5 bases of the junction unmatched. In nucleotides, the CDR3 is TGCGCCAGCAGCCAAGAATTCCGACAGGGGACAGATACGCAGTATTTT. Translation gives CASSQEFRQGTDTQYF.

J is TRBJ1-2 and V is TRBV21-1; no DNA check was done on the table's D call, TRBD1. TRBV21-1 is reported as a pseudogene. This CDR3 comprises 15 residues. CDR3 amino acids: CASSKGTGGDYGYTF. In DNA form, the CDR3 reads TGTGCCAGCAGCAAAGGAACAGGGGGGGACTATGGCTACACCTTC.

The chain links TRBV6-5 to TRBJ1-5; possibly TRBD1 for D (5 bases). CDR3 size: 13 residues. CDR1 is MNHEY, CDR2 SVGAGI, per germline. V shed 7 bases and J shed 7 bases, with 14 bases lying between them. For the CDR3, the DNA is TGTGCCAGCAACGGGGGGGGTCACCAGCCCCAGCATTTT. Translation gives CASNGGGHQPQHF.

The chain employs TRBV2 and TRBJ1-5; D is undetermined. This CDR3 has 14 amino acids. Trimming left V 6 bases short and J 7 bases short, with 16 bases between. Germline assignment: CDR1 SNHLY and CDR2 FYNNEI. The CDR3 region is CASSVQNERQPQHF. The CDR3 nucleotides are TGTGCCAGCAGCGTCCAAAATGAGAGGCAGCCCCAGCATTTT.

The chain has TRBV6-2 or TRBV6-3 and TRBJ2-1; TRBD1 aligns across 7 bases. The CDR3 consists of 14 residues. V was pared by 0 bases and J by 7 bases, with 3 bases of the junction left unmatched. Germline CDR1 is MNHEY and CDR2 is SVGEGT. Here the CDR3 reads CASSYSYRGNEQFF. The CDR3, as DNA: TGTGCCAGCAGTTACTCCTACAGGGGTAATGAGCAGTTCTTC.

This clone was detected once. CDR3 in DNA: TGTGCCAGCAGCTCCCTGGCGGGGGGCGGAAAGACCCAGTACTTC. Encoded protein: CASSSLAGGGKTQYF. V is TRBV7-6 and J is TRBJ2-5; 8 bases map to TRBD2. The J segment lost 6 bases and the V segment lost 4 bases, leaving 10 bases of the junction unmatched. CDR1 and CDR2 (germline): SGHVS, FNYEAQ. The CDR3 is 15 residues long.

This chain joins TRBV19 and TRBJ1-2; TRBD1 matches 7 bases. CDR1 is LNHDA and CDR2 is SQIVND in the germline V gene (reference sequence). The CDR3 is made up of 14 amino acids. V shed 2 bases, J shed 6 bases, and the junction held 6 bases outside the gene matches. Here the CDR3 reads CASSITGEIHGYTF. The CDR3 DNA sequence: TGTGCCAGTAGTATAACAGGGGAAATCCATGGCTACACCTTC.

The chain recombines TRBV19 with TRBJ2-4; 9 nucleotides align to TRBD2. Germline values: CDR1 LNHDA, CDR2 SQIVND (reference sequence). Trimming at V came to 3 bases and at J to 0 bases, leaving 9 bases not matched to a gene. CDR3 size: 18 residues. The CDR3 DNA reads TGTGCCAGTAGTATTGCTAGCGGGGCCTTACTAGCCAAAAACATTCAGTACTTC. This gives the protein CASSIASGALLAKNIQYF.

The V and J genes are TRBV5-1 and TRBJ1-1; TRBD1 might be the D (5 bases). Germline V CDR1 and CDR2: SGHRS, YFSETQ. Trimming pared 0 bases from V and 8 bases from J, leaving 11 bases between. The CDR3 is 13 amino acids. The CDR3 region has the DNA TGCGCCAGCAGCTTGGGTGTGGGGGGAGAAGCTTTCTTT. Translating it yields CASSLGVGGEAFF.

The genes are TRBV20-1 and TRBJ1-2; D uncertain. Germline V CDR1 and CDR2: DFQATT, SNEGSKA (reference sequence). V dropped 5 bases and J dropped 4 bases, with 8 bases sitting between them. CDR3 length equals 11 residues. The CDR3 DNA reads as TGCAGTGCTTATGACATCTATGGCTACACCTTC. Translated: CSAYDIYGYTF.

In DNA, the CDR3 is TGTGCCAGCAGTTCGGGCGGGCCCAGGGAGCTGTTTTTT. Its protein is CASSSGGPRELFF. The chain is built from TRBV12-3 or TRBV12-4 and TRBJ2-2, with D perhaps TRBD2 (5 bases). Trimming removed 4 bases from V and 9 bases from J, with 12 bases in between. The CDR3 is 13 residues long.

The chain has TRBV5-6 and TRBJ2-7; D uncertain. CDR3 length equals 13 residues. V was trimmed by 4 bases and J by 5 bases, leaving 13 bases between them. Germline CDR1 is SGHDT and CDR2 is YYEEEE. The CDR3 nucleotides read TGTGCCAGCAGCCTTCGAGCATACGACGAGCAGTACTTC. Residues: CASSLRAYDEQYF.